Listed below are T cell receptor beta chains from one sample, sequenced in a study of T cell changes during pregnancy in multiple sclerosis. Generated by immunoSEQ multiplex PCR, the TCRdb table keeps only in-frame clones and is missing some. The profile shows about 42,000 clones, approximately 96% of them singletons. The specimen comprised peripheral blood, sampled in the second trimester of pregnancy. These receptors all stem from a female donor with multiple sclerosis, enrolled in a pregnancy study. Each CDR3 is given with its conserved first and last residue. The D gene is left open where the match is weak. The size entry is marked missing in some rows and otherwise reads once, few, many or a size class.

clone_size j_call v_call d_call cdr3_nt cdr3_aa
- TRBJ2-1 TRBV28 TRBD1 TGTGCCAGCACCATGGACAGGGATCGCTTTATAGGTTACAATGAGCAGTTCTTC CASTMDRDRFIGYNEQFF
- TRBJ1-2 TRBV10-3 - TGTGCCATCAGTGATAGGGGAACTAACTATGGCTACACCTTC CAISDRGTNYGYTF
- TRBJ2-2 TRBV15 TRBD2 TGTGCCACCAGCGGGGGTAGCGGGAGAAAACTTACCGGGGAGCTGTTTTTT CATSGGSGRKLTGELFF
- TRBJ1-1 TRBV11-2 - TGTGCCAGCAGCTTTGGGACTGGAGGGCCTGAAGCTTTCTTT CASSFGTGGPEAFF
once TRBJ1-2 TRBV5-4 - TGTGCCAGCAGCATTGACAGCTACGCCGGCTACACCTTC CASSIDSYAGYTF
- TRBJ2-3 TRBV5-1 TRBD1 TGCGCCAGCAGCTTGGGTCCAGGGGGCGCAGATACGCAGTATTTT CASSLGPGGADTQYF
- TRBJ1-3 TRBV28 - TGTGCCAGCAGTTTATACCCGGGCTCTGGAAACACCATATATTTT CASSLYPGSGNTIYF
- TRBJ2-4 TRBV19 - TGTGCCAGTAGTCCCTACTGGGGCGAGGCCAAAAACATTCAGTACTTC CASSPYWGEAKNIQYF
- TRBJ1-2 TRBV5-1 TRBD1 TGCGCCAGCAGCTTGATGTCAGGGGGTGGCTATGGCTACACCTTC CASSLMSGGGYGYTF
- TRBJ2-7 TRBV7-8 TRBD1 TGTGCCAGCACCCCAGAGGGGACAGGGACCTACGAGCAGTACTTC CASTPEGTGTYEQYF
- TRBJ1-2 TRBV5-1 - TGCGCCAGCAGTTTAGAACCCGCTCTTTTCTATGGCTACACCTTC CASSLEPALFYGYTF
- TRBJ2-5 TRBV7-3 - TGTGCCAGCAGCGTTATCAGTCCCCAGTACTTC CASSVISPQYF
- TRBJ1-1 TRBV9 TRBD1 TGTGCCAGCAGCGGAAGGGGGGGACAGGGGGCCACTGAAGCTTTCTTT CASSGRGGQGATEAFF
- TRBJ2-3 TRBV7-8 TRBD2 TGTGCCAGCAGCTACGTAGCGGGGTGGGGCACAGATACGCAGTATTTT CASSYVAGWGTDTQYF
once TRBJ2-1 TRBV7-9 TRBD2 TGTGCCAGCAGCTTAACCCCCCTGACTAGCGGGGACTACAATGAGCAGTTCTTC CASSLTPLTSGDYNEQFF
- TRBJ2-5 TRBV29-1 - TGCAGCGCCGGTGAGACCCAGTACTTC CSAGETQYF
- TRBJ1-2 TRBV10-3 - TGTGCCATCAGTGGACAAGGGGCTGATGGCTACACCTTC CAISGQGADGYTF
- TRBJ2-7 TRBV7-6 TRBD2 TGTGCCAGCAGCTTGGGGACTAGCGCTTCCTACGAGCAGTACTTC CASSLGTSASYEQYF
- TRBJ2-7 TRBV6-1 TRBD1 TGTGCCAGCAGTGACGGGAGAACAGGGGGCGAGCAGTACTTC CASSDGRTGGEQYF
- TRBJ2-7 TRBV16 - TGTGCCAGCAGCCCTGTCCCCTACGAGCAGTACTTC CASSPVPYEQYF
- TRBJ2-5 TRBV2 TRBD1 TGTGCCAGCAGTGACGACAGGGGAAGGACCCAGTACTTC CASSDDRGRTQYF
- TRBJ2-7 TRBV18 TRBD1 TGTGCCAGCTCACGCTACAGGGGTTACGAGCAGTACTTC CASSRYRGYEQYF
- TRBJ1-2 TRBV27 TRBD1 TGTGCCAGCAGTTCCAGGGGGTGGGGCTACACCTTC CASSSRGWGYTF
- TRBJ2-6 TRBV9 TRBD1 TGTGCCAGCAGCGACACAGGGGCCTCTGGGGCCAACGTCCTGACTTTC CASSDTGASGANVLTF
- TRBJ2-1 TRBV2 - TGTGCCAGCGAAGCCAGGGGTCACAATGAGCAGTTCTTC CASEARGHNEQFF
- TRBJ2-1 TRBV15 TRBD2 TGTGCCACCAGCAGAGACACTAGCGGGAGTTACAATGAGCAGTTCTTC CATSRDTSGSYNEQFF
- TRBJ2-6 TRBV6-5 - TGTGCCAGCAGTCCTCGGTCTGGGGCCAACGTCCTGACTTTC CASSPRSGANVLTF
- TRBJ1-4 TRBV19 - TGTGCCAGTAGGCGCGCGTTAACTAATGAAAAACTGTTTTTT CASRRALTNEKLFF
- TRBJ1-2 TRBV21-1 - TGTGCCAGCAGCTACCGGCCCCCGGGACACTTAAACTATGGCTACACCTTC CASSYRPPGHLNYGYTF